This T cell receptor beta chain was sequenced for a study of tumor-infiltrating lymphocytes in primary liver carcinoma (TCRdb year 2017). General notes on the study: Of the five patients, three men and two women aged 30 to 69 years, four had hepatocellular carcinoma and one had combined HCC and intrahepatic cholangiocarcinoma. High reproducibility was observed for the technical replicate repertoires, with mean shared-clone rates approximately 0.92 and correlation coefficients above 0.95. A total of about 35 specimens from 5 patients underwent TCRbeta repertoire sequencing, comprising approximately 25 tumor regions, 5 adjacent noncancerous liver tissues and 5 peripheral blood samples. The five patients had tumors of stage T1-T3 N0M0, with maximum diameters ranging from about 4 to 11 cm. The study combined TCRbeta repertoire sequencing, expression microarrays and whole-exome sequencing across five regions of each liver tumor, with adjacent normal tissue and blood. Agilent mRNA microarray profiling was performed on the approximately 25 tumor region samples to relate TCRbeta repertoire diversity to the local molecular phenotype. Each sample produced about 3.65 to 8 million productive TCRbeta reads, and read depth showed no significant difference between tissue types.

V sheds 0 bases and J sheds 5 bases, leaving 15 bases between their ends. Looking up the germline V gene yields CDR1 MGHDK and CDR2 SYGVNS. Measured from the cysteine to the phenylalanine, the CDR3 is 16 residues long. This entry keeps only the CDR3 DNA: 48 bases, framed from base 1. A note on this clonotype: The antigen it recognizes is unknown. Per-base quality was not reported, and no clone a single base away is much larger than it.

Without any cell sorting, total RNA and DNA were co-extracted from approximately 20-30 mg of bulk tissue using the AllPrep DNA/RNA mini kit. Surgical resection was performed in China between 2015 and early 2016 on four to six patients with histopathologically diagnosed primary liver carcinoma. Patients had chronic HBV infection and were treatment-naive at sampling. Each tumor was sampled at five spatially separated regions: the superior, inferior, left-lateral and right-lateral poles and the tumor centre. More than 90% viable tumor cells were found by histology in every tumor sample. Pieces of fresh tumor and adjacent tissue were cut in half, with one half kept in RNAlater at -80 degrees C and the other half sent for histology. Using a constant-region primer and ProtoScript II reverse transcriptase, TCRbeta-specific cDNA was reverse-transcribed from about 460 ng total RNA. Three nested multiplex PCR rounds, following a slightly modified ARM-PCR procedure, were used to build the TCRbeta libraries. The first two PCR rounds used multiplex TRBV1-TRBV30 forward primers with a Cbeta reverse primer, each for 10 to 11 cycles. Sample barcodes and Illumina adapters were attached in a final 25-cycle PCR using Deep VentR polymerase. Before sequencing, amplicons of 200-500 bp were purified from gel using a QIAquick gel extraction kit. TCRbeta amplicons were sequenced on an Illumina HiSeq 2500 with 250-bp paired-end reads. As for the authors' bioinformatics: To recover full CDR3 sequences, reads were quality-trimmed using Trimmomatic v0.33 and paired reads were then merged using FLASH v1.2.11. V, D and J germline segments were assigned to the rearranged TCRbeta sequences using MiGEC v1.2.1b. Clonotype statistics, along with Shannon-Wiener diversity indices, were calculated using VDJtools v1.0.0. To cut down on sampling bias, every analysis after diversity analysis relied on just the 250 most abundant clonotypes from each sample. Starting from the raw public reads, TCRdb applied fastp trimming at Q25, assembled clones with MiXCR and retained in-frame beta chains. Every entry covers one CDR3 protein and lists the most common genes and DNA from its rows. The V and J calls shown here were made by TCRdb, not taken from the authors' results. A total of tens of thousands of distinct CDR3 sequences appear in this sample, approximately 77% of them only once. Less than 20% of the sample is in the top ten clones.

What the study reported, not specific to this receptor: Only about 7.5-25% of top clones were found in all five regions of a tumor, suggesting spatial heterogeneity of tumor-infiltrating T cells. The top 250 clones accounted for a significantly greater share of the repertoire in tumors than in blood (p = 0.039). The study included only four or five patients, and the authors note findings should be validated in a larger study. Comparison of CD4+ and CD8+ T cell repertoires was precluded by the use of bulk unsorted samples. Pairs of tumor regions showed greater repertoire overlap (mean approximately 35%) than tumor-adjacent pairs (roughly 17%) or tumor-blood pairs (roughly 14%), which is consistent with antigen-driven expansion. Only the TCR beta chain was sequenced, which likely underestimates true repertoire diversity because unpaired alpha chains were not captured.

The sequencing input was liver tumor tissue from sampling region 1. The cell subset or site label, read with the paper, signifies: tumor region T1, superior pole. The V and J genes are TRBV25-1 and TRBJ2-3; a weak D assignment points to TRBD1 (5 bases agree). This TCR was recovered from a man aged 35-49 years with primary liver carcinoma and hepatitis B virus infection. In nucleotide form, the sequence is TGTGCCAGCAGTGAATACGGCAGGGCGCTTCAAGATACGCAGTATTTT. Its translation reads: CASSEYGRALQDTQYF. Where the CDR3 stops, the reference TRBV25-1 and TRBJ2-3 genes take over; the full variable domain is EADIYQTPRYLVIGTGKKITLECSQTMGHDKMYWYQQDPGMELHLIHYSYGVNSTEKGDLSSESTVSRIRTEHFPLTLESARPSHTSQYLCASSEYGRALQDTQYFGPGTRLTVL.